This T cell receptor (beta chain) is drawn from a study of T cells and Merkel cell carcinoma outcomes. Study-wide results and limits: Repertoire plus T-cell density reportedly predicted Merkel cell carcinoma outcomes.

About this clone itself: The antigen remains undetermined.

Only in-frame clones appear in the TCRdb table, and some are missing; sequencing was by immunoSEQ multiplex PCR. The table includes around 1,300 clones, 80% to 90% detected once. The length of the CDR3 is 12 residues. Germline V gives CDR1 MDHEN, CDR2 SYDVKM. The V and J ends lost 5 bases and 9 bases respectively, with 14 bases between them. The V call is TRBV28, the J call TRBJ2-7; no reliable D call. Sequenced sample: tumor tissue from Merkel cell carcinoma. The TCR was taken from a human donor with Merkel cell carcinoma. The CDR3 DNA sequence: TGTGCCAGCAGTCTCATGACTTCGGGGCAGTACTTC. Its translation: CASSLMTSGQYF.